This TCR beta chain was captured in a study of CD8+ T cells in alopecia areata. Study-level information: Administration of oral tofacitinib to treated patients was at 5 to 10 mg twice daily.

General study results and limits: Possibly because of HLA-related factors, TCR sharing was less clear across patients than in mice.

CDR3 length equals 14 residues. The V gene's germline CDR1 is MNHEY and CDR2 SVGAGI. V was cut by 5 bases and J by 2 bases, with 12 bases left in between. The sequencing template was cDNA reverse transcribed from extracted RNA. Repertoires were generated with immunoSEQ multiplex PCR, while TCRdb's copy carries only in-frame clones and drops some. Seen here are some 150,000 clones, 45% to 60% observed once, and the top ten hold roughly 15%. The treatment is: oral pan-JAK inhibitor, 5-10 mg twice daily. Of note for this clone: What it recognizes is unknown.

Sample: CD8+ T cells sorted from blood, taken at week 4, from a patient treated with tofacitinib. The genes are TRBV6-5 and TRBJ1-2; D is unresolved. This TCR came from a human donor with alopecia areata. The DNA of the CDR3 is TGTGCCAGCAGTGCCGTAGGAGGGAACTATGGCTACACCTTC. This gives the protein CASSAVGGNYGYTF.